Below are 18 T cell receptor beta chains sequenced from a single sample in a study of T cell responses to AZD1222 COVID-19 vaccine. Sequencing was performed with immunoSEQ multiplex PCR; in TCRdb, only in-frame clones are kept and a portion is missing. This table holds 150,000 or so clones, approximately 88% found once. This specimen consisted of peripheral blood, obtained on day 0 of MenACWY control vaccination. These receptor sequences come from an adult in good health.

This chain uses TRBV6-5 with TRBJ1-6; D is ambiguous. The germline V gene has CDR1 MNHEY and CDR2 SVGAGI. V shed 7 bases and J shed 4 bases, with 11 bases lying between them. The CDR3 spans 14 residues. CDR3 region: CASTTVFYNSPLHF. Here the CDR3 DNA reads TGTGCCAGCACGACTGTCTTTTATAATTCACCCCTCCACTTT.

This clone appeared a single time. The chain recombines TRBV4-1 with TRBJ2-7, with a possible D match to TRBD1 (5 bases). V was shortened by 3 bases and J by 1 base, with 10 bases between the two germline ends. From germline, CDR1 is MGHRA and CDR2 YSYEKL. The CDR3 totals 14 residues. CDR3 sequence: CASSHGHTSYEQYF. In DNA, the CDR3 is TGCGCCAGCAGCCACGGACATACTTCCTACGAGCAGTACTTC.

The chain employs TRBV5-4 and TRBJ2-3; a possible D gene is TRBD1 (6 bases). CDR3 length: 13 residues. Trimming cost V 0 bases and J 6 bases, with 8 bases left between them. Looked up from germline, CDR1 is SGHNT and CDR2 is YYREEE (reference sequence). CDR3 sequence (DNA): TGTGCCAGCAGCTTGGCCAGGGGCGATACGCAGTATTTT. This encodes CASSLARGDTQYF.

J is TRBJ2-7 and V is TRBV21-1; TRBD1 was called by the table and not checked on the DNA. TRBV21-1 is termed a pseudogene. The CDR3 is made up of 14 amino acids. As DNA, the CDR3 is TGTGCCAGCAGCAAAGGACAGGGCCCCTACGAGCAGTACTTC. Translating it yields CASSKGQGPYEQYF.

The chain joins TRBV18 to TRBJ2-1; D is tentatively TRBD1 or TRBD2 (6 bases each). This CDR3 is built from 15 residues. The germline V and J ends were trimmed by 2 bases and 2 bases, with 10 bases remaining between them. The germline V gene has CDR1 KGHSH and CDR2 LQKENI. The CDR3 region is CASSPVGGTYNEQFF. For the CDR3, the DNA is TGTGCCAGCTCACCAGTAGGGGGGACCTACAATGAGCAGTTCTTC.

This rearrangement joins TRBV6-5 to TRBJ2-7, with 9 bases fitting TRBD1. Germline V CDR1 and CDR2: MNHEY, SVGAGI. This CDR3 is 14 amino acids long. Trimming at V came to 4 bases and at J to 4 bases, leaving 5 bases not matched to a gene. CDR3 sequence (DNA): TGTGCCAGCAGTTTCTCGGACAGGGGATACGAGCAGTACTTC. Translated, it gives CASSFSDRGYEQYF.

V usage is TRBV18 and J usage is TRBJ1-5; D gene unclear. V was cut by 3 bases and J by 4 bases, with 4 bases left in between. The length of the CDR3 is 12 residues. CDR1 is KGHSH, CDR2 LQKENI, per germline. Here the CDR3 reads CASSPDNQPQHF. CDR3 nucleotide sequence: TGTGCCAGCTCACCGGATAATCAGCCCCAGCATTTT.

The chain carries TRBV4-1 and TRBJ2-1; D gene unclear. The CDR3 runs 13 residues. Germline V lookup: CDR1 MGHRA, CDR2 YSYEKL. Trimming removed 3 bases from V and 5 bases from J, with 8 bases in between. CDR3 nucleotide sequence: TGCGCCAGCAGCCACCCTGGTGACAATGAGCAGTTCTTC. This codes for CASSHPGDNEQFF.

The chain employs TRBV2 and TRBJ2-2; no clear D. Germline V gives CDR1 SNHLY, CDR2 FYNNEI. There are 15 residues in the CDR3. The germline V and J ends were trimmed by 5 bases and 2 bases, with 12 bases remaining between them. The CDR3 protein is CASSIAGANTGELFF. CDR3 bases: TGTGCCAGCAGTATTGCAGGAGCAAACACCGGGGAGCTGTTTTTT.

The chain couples TRBV6-5 to TRBJ1-2; TRBD1 agrees at 7 bases. This CDR3 spans 14 amino acids. The V segment lost 6 bases and the J segment 7 bases; nucleotides outside the gene matches: 11. Looked up from germline, CDR1 is MNHEY and CDR2 is SVGAGI. The CDR3 DNA follows: TGTGCCAGCAGGATGGACAGGATCTATCCTGGCTACACCTTC. It is translated as CASRMDRIYPGYTF.

The chain is built from TRBV7-9 and TRBJ2-1; D is possibly TRBD1 (5 bases). Germline V gene data show CDR1 as SEHNR and CDR2 as FQNEAQ (reference sequence). This CDR3 is 13 amino acids long. Trimming took off 2 bases at V and 6 bases at J, with 8 bases between the two ends. CDR3 region: CASSLYQGNEQFF. The CDR3 bases are TGTGCCAGCAGCTTATACCAGGGCAATGAGCAGTTCTTC.

This chain joins TRBV30 and TRBJ1-2; D is ambiguous. Germline assignment: CDR1 GTSNPN and CDR2 SVGIG (reference sequence). This CDR3 comprises 12 residues. Trimming left V 5 bases short and J 4 bases short, with 11 bases between. The CDR3 bases are TGTGCCTGGGCCCGGGATCCCTATGGCTACACCTTC. Translation: CAWARDPYGYTF.

In this sample, this clone turned up a few times. Other DNA sequences from this sample encode an identical CDR3 as well. J is TRBJ2-3 and V is TRBV7-9, with D unresolved. CDR3 size: 12 residues. V shed 3 bases and J shed 0 bases, with 1 base lying between them. CDR1 and CDR2 from the germline V gene are SEHNR and FQNEAQ (reference sequence). CDR3 amino acids: CASSLSTDTQYF. The CDR3 coding sequence is TGTGCCAGCAGCTTGAGCACAGATACGCAGTATTTT.

The gene calls are TRBV7-2 and TRBJ2-1; D is uncertain. V shed 5 bases and J shed 5 bases, with 10 bases lying between them. Looked up from germline, CDR1 is SGHTA and CDR2 is FQGNSA. This CDR3 is built from 13 residues. In DNA form, the CDR3 reads TGTGCCAGCAGCGTCAACAGAGACAATGAGCAGTTCTTC. Amino acid sequence: CASSVNRDNEQFF.

The chain recombines TRBV29-1 with TRBJ1-2; 7 bases map to TRBD1. The length of the CDR3 is 13 residues. CDR1 is SQVTM and CDR2 is ANQGSEA in the germline V gene. V lost 5 bases and J lost 8; bases outside the gene matches: 11. The CDR3 coding sequence is TGCAGCGTTAACAGGGGCGACCTTTGGGGCTACACCTTC. It specifies CSVNRGDLWGYTF.

This sequence joins TRBV7-9 and TRBJ1-3; 7 nucleotides match TRBD1. V shed 2 bases and J 0 bases; nucleotides not matched to a gene: 4. Germline V CDR1 and CDR2: SEHNR, FQNEAQ (reference sequence). The CDR3 totals 16 residues. The CDR3 nucleotides are TGTGCCAGCAGCTTAAGTGGGACAGCCTCTGGAAACACCATATATTTT. It encodes CASSLSGTASGNTIYF.

The genes are TRBV19 and TRBJ1-5; maybe TRBD1 (5 bases). The V and J ends lost 5 bases and 2 bases respectively, with 13 bases between them. Germline V CDR1 and CDR2: LNHDA, SQIVND (reference sequence). The CDR3 runs 15 residues. The CDR3 DNA follows: TGTGCCAGTAGTTACCGAGGGGATGGCAATCAGCCCCAGCATTTT. Translation: CASSYRGDGNQPQHF.

J is TRBJ1-4 and V is TRBV5-1, with a tentative D call TRBD1 (6 bases). The CDR3 is 16 amino acids. The V gene lost 4 bases and the J gene lost 7 bases, with 20 bases spanning the gap. Germline lookup yields CDR1 SGHRS and CDR2 YFSETQ. The CDR3 here is CASSPAAGARGEKLFF. CDR3 in DNA: TGCGCCAGCAGCCCAGCAGCAGGGGCCCGGGGTGAAAAACTGTTTTTT.